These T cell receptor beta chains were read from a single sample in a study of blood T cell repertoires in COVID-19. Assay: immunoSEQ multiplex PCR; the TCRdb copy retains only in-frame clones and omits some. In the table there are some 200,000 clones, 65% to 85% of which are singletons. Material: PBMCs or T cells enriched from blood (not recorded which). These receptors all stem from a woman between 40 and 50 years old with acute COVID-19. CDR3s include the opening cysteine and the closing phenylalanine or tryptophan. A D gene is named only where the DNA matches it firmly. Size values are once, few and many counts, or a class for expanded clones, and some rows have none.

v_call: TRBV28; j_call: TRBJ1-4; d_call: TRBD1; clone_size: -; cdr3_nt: TGTGCCAGCAGTTTCCCCCAGGGGGCGGCTGAAAAACTGTTTTTT; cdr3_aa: CASSFPQGAAEKLFF
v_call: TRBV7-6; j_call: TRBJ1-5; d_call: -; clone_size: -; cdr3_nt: TGTGCCAGCAGCTTAGTGGGGGCTGATCAGCCCCAGCATTTT; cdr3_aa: CASSLVGADQPQHF
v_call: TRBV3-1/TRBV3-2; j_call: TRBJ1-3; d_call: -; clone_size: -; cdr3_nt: TGTGCCAGCCAGGGATCCGGAAACACCATATATTTT; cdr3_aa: CASQGSGNTIYF
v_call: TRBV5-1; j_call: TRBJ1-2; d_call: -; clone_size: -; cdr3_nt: TGCGCCAGCAGCAAGGACAGTAACTATGGCTACACCTTC; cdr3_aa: CASSKDSNYGYTF
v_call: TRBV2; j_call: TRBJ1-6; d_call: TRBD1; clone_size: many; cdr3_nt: TGTGCCAGCACCCTGGGACAGAAGGATTCACCCCTCCACTTT; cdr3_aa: CASTLGQKDSPLHF
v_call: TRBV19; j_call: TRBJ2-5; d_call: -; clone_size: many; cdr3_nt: TGTGCCAGTAGGCGAAATCAAGAGACCCAGTACTTC; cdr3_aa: CASRRNQETQYF
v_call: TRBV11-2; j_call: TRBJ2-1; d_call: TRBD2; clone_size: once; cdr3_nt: TGTGCCAGCAGACCATACACTAGCGGGGTTAATGAGCAGTTCTTC; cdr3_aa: CASRPYTSGVNEQFF
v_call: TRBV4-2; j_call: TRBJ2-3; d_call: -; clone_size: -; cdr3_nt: TGTGCCAGCAGCCAAAATCGGGAAAGCGATACGCAGTATTTT; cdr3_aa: CASSQNRESDTQYF
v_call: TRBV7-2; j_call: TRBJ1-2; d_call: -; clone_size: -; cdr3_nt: TGTACCAGCAGCCTGGACAGTCAGACTCATGGCTACACCTTC; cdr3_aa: CTSSLDSQTHGYTF
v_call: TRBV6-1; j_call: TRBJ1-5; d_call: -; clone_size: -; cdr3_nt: TGTGCCAGCAGTGAAGGGCAGGGTCAGCCCCAGCATTTT; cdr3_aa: CASSEGQGQPQHF
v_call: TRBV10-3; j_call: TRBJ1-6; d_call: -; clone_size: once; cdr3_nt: TGTGCCATCAAGGCGGGAGATTCACCCCTCCACTTT; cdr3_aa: CAIKAGDSPLHF
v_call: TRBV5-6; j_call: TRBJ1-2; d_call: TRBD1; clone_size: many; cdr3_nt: TGTGCCAGCAGCTTGGATCAGGGGGAAGACTTCGGGTATGGCTACACCTTC; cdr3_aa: CASSLDQGEDFGYGYTF
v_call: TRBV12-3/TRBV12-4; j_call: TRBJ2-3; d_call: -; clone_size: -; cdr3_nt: TGTGCCAGCAGTTTGGAGGGAGATACGCAGTATTTT; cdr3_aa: CASSLEGDTQYF
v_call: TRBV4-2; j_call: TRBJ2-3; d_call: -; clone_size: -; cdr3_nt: TGTGCCAGCAGCCAAGAGAGAGGGCCGGATACGCAGTATTTT; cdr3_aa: CASSQERGPDTQYF
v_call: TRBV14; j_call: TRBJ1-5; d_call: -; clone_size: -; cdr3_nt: TGTGCCAGCAGCCAAGATTGCACAGGGACACTTCGGTATAGCAATCAGCCCCAGCATTTT; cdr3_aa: CASSQDCTGTLRYSNQPQHF
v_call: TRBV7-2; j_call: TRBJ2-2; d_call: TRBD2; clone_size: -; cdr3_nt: TGTGCCAGCAGGACCCAGCGGGAGACCACCGGGGAGCTGTTTTTT; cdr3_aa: CASRTQRETTGELFF
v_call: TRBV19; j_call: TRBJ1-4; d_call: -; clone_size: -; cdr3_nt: TGTGCCAGTAGTACAGGGACTGTATTTGGTAATGAAAAACTGTTTTTT; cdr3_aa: CASSTGTVFGNEKLFF
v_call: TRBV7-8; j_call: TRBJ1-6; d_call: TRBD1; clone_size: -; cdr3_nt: TGTGCCAGCAGCCAGGGACAGTCCAATTCACCCCTCCACTTT; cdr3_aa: CASSQGQSNSPLHF
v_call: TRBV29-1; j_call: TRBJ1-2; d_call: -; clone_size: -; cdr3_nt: TGCAGCCTTGGGACACTTTATGGCTACACCTTC; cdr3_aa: CSLGTLYGYTF
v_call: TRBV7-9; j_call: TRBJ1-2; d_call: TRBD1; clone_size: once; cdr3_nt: TGTGCCAGCAGCTTTGGGACAGGGAACGGCTACACCTTC; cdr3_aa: CASSFGTGNGYTF
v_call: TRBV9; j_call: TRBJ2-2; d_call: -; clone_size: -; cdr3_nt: TGTGCCAGCAGCGTAGAAGTAGCGCACGCGAACACCGGGGAGCTGTTTTTT; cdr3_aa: CASSVEVAHANTGELFF
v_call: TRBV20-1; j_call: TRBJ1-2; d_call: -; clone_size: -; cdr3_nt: TGCAGTGCTAGTTCCCCTTCGGACTATGGCTACACCTTC; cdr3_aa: CSASSPSDYGYTF
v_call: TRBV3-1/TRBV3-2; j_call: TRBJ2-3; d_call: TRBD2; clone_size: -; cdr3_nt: TGTGCCAGCAGCCAGAACGGACTAGCGGGAGGTCGGGATACGCAGTATTTT; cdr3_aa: CASSQNGLAGGRDTQYF
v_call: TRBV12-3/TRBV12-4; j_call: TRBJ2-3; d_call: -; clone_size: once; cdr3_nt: TGTGCCAGCAGTTTAGCTGGAGGACCGTATTTT; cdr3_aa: CASSLAGGPYF
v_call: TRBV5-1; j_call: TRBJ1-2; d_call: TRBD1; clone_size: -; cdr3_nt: TGCGCCAGCAGCTTGGCAATTACAGGGGTTGTCTATGGCTACACCTTC; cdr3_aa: CASSLAITGVVYGYTF
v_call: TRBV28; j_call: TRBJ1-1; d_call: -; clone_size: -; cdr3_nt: TGTGCCAGCAGTTCCAGAAACACTGAAGCTTTCTTT; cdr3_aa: CASSSRNTEAFF
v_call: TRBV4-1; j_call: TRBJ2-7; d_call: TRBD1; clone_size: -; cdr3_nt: TGCGCCAGCAGCCAAGATCCAGGACAGGGGATCACCTACGAGCAGTACTTC; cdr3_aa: CASSQDPGQGITYEQYF
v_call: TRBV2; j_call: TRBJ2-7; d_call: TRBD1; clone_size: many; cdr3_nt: TGTGCCAGCAGTGAAGGGACAGGAGATTACGAGCAGTACTTC; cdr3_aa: CASSEGTGDYEQYF
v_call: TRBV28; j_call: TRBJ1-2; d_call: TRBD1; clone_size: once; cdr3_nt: TGTGCCAGCAACCCACAGGGGAACTATGGCTACACCTTC; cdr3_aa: CASNPQGNYGYTF
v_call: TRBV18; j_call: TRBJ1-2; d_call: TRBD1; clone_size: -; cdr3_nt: TGTGCCAGCTCACCACCAGGACAGGGGAGCGGCTACACCTTC; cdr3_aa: CASSPPGQGSGYTF
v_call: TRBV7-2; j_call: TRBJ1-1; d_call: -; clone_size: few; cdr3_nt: TGTGCCAGCAGCTCCTTTCAGGGGAAGAACACTGAAGCTTTCTTT; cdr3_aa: CASSSFQGKNTEAFF
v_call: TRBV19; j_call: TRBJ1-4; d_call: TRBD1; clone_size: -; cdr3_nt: TGTGCCAGTAGTTTCCTCAGGGGGTCTGACGAAAAACTGTTTTTT; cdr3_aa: CASSFLRGSDEKLFF
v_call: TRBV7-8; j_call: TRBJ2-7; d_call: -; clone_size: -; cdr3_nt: TGTGCCAGCAGCTTAGCTGGCAGGGTTGGCTACGAGCAGTACTTC; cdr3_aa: CASSLAGRVGYEQYF
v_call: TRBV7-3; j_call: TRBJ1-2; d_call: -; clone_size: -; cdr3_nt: TGTGCCAGCAGCTCCGGGACTAACTATGGCTACACCTTC; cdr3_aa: CASSSGTNYGYTF
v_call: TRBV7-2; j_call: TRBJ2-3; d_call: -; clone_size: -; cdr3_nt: TGTGCCAGCAGCTTAGCCAGGGGAGATACGCAGTATTTT; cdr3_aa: CASSLARGDTQYF
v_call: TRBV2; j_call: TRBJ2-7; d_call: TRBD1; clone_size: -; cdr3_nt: TGTGCCAGCAGGGCTACAGGGGGCTTAGGCTCCTACGAGCAGTACTTC; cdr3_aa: CASRATGGLGSYEQYF
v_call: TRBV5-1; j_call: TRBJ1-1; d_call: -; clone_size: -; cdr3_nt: TGCGCCAGCAGCTTCGGTTACAGGGTGGGGTTCACTGAAGCTTTCTTT; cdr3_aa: CASSFGYRVGFTEAFF
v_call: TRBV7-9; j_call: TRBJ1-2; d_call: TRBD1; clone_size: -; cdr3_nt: TGTGCCAGCAGCGCCCGGGGGGACAGGGGAACTGGCTACACCTTC; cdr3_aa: CASSARGDRGTGYTF
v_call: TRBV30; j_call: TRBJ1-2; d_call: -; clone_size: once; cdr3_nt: TGTGCCTGGAGTACTCCACCTCCCAGGGACTATGGCTACACCTTC; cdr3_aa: CAWSTPPPRDYGYTF
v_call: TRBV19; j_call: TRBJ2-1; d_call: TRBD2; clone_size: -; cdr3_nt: TGTGCCAGTAGTAAGGGACTAGCGGGAGAAGGCTCCTACAATGAGCAGTTCTTC; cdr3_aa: CASSKGLAGEGSYNEQFF
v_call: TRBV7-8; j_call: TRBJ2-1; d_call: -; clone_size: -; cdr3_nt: TGTGCCAGCAGCCCTGCAGGGTTGGACTCCTACAATGAGCAGTTCTTC; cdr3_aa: CASSPAGLDSYNEQFF
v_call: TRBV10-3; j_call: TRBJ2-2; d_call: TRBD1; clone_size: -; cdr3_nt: TGTGCCAGCCTGGACAGGGAATACACCGGGGAGCTGTTTTTT; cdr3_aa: CASLDREYTGELFF
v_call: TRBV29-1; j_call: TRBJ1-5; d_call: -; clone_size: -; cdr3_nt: TGCAGCGTAGCTAGCGGGAGCAATCAGCCCCAGCATTTT; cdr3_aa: CSVASGSNQPQHF
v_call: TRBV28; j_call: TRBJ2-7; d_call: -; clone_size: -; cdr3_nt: TGTGCCAGTTTCACCGGCTACGAGCAGTACTTC; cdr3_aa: CASFTGYEQYF
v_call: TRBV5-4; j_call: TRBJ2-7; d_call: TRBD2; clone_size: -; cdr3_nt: TGTGCCAGCAGCCACCTCGGGGGGGGCGACCTCGAGCAGTACTTC; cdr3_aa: CASSHLGGGDLEQYF
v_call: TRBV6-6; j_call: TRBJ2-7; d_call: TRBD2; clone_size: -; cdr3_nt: TGTGCCAGCAGCCGACCGGGACTAGCGGGGTCGGCGCTCTACGAGCAGTACTTC; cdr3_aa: CASSRPGLAGSALYEQYF
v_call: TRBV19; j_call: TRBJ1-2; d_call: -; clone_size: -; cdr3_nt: TGTGCCAGTAGTACCCGAACAGGGCCTTGGGATGGCTACACCTTC; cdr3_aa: CASSTRTGPWDGYTF
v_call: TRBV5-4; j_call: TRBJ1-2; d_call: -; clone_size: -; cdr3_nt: TGTGCCAGCAGCTTTTCCTGGACAGTGGCTAACTATGGCTACACCTTC; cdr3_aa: CASSFSWTVANYGYTF
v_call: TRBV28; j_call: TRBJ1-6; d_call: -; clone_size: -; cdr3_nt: TGTGCCAGCAGTTTGGGTCAGGCAAGGTCACCCCTCCACTTT; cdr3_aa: CASSLGQARSPLHF
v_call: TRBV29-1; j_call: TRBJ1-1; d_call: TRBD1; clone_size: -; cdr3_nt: TGCAGCGTTGGGACAGGAAAGAAGACTGAAGCTTTCTTT; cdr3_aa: CSVGTGKKTEAFF
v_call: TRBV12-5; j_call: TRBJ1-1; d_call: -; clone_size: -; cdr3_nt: TGTGCTAGTGGCCATGGGGGGGGCACTGAAGCTTTCTTT; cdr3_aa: CASGHGGGTEAFF
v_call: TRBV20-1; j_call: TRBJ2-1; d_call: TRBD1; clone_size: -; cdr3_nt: TGCGTTCAGGGGGCGGATGAGCAGTTCTTC; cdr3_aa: CVQGADEQFF
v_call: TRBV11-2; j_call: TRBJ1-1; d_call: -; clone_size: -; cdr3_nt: TGTGCCAGCAGCTGGGGGGGGATGGACACTGAAGCTTTCTTT; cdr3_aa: CASSWGGMDTEAFF
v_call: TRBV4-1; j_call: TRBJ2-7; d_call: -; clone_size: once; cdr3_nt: TGCGCCAGCAGCCAAGAGCTAGATTCCTACGAGCAGTACTTC; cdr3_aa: CASSQELDSYEQYF
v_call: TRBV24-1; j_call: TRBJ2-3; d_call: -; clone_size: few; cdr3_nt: TGTGCCACCAGTCAACACCGCACAGATACGCAGTATTTT; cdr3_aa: CATSQHRTDTQYF